Below are 15 T cell receptor beta chains sequenced from a single sample in a study of T cells in Graves' hyperthyroidism and ophthalmopathy. RNA transcripts yielded amplified TCR beta CDR3 regions. Carried out on the TCR CDR3, a first-round RT-PCR used the HTBI primer set. TCRdb redid the calling of the multiplex PCR reads with MiXCR, one entry per CDR3 protein. The table records about 380,000 distinct CDR3 sequences, about a fifth of them present only once. Sequenced sample: blood. All receptors come from a man aged 18 to 29 with Graves' ophthalmopathy.

This clonotype was recorded at least ten times. This chain connects TRBV28 to TRBJ2-7; possibly TRBD2 for D (5 bases). This CDR3 comprises 14 residues. Germline assignment: CDR1 MDHEN and CDR2 SYDVKM. V gave up 5 bases and J gave up 3 bases, with 14 bases separating them. CDR3 sequence (DNA): TGTGCCAGCAGTATCGGGGTTGCGGGCTACGAGCAGTACTTC. It is translated as CASSIGVAGYEQYF.

This clonotype was recorded many times. The rearrangement joins TRBV6-1 to TRBJ1-1, with 7 bases that match TRBD1. CDR1 is MNHNS, CDR2 SASEGT, per germline. The length of the CDR3 is 15 residues. Trimming removed 6 bases from V and 1 base from J; junction bases left unmatched: 8. The CDR3 is CASRLAGTANTEAFF. As DNA, the CDR3 is TGTGCCAGCAGACTAGCCGGGACAGCGAACACTGAAGCTTTCTTT.

This clonotype was found many times. The chain joins TRBV6-1 to TRBJ1-2; a possible D gene is TRBD1 (5 bases). Trimming pared 7 bases from V and 4 bases from J, leaving 22 bases between. This CDR3 contains 16 residues. Germline V CDR1 and CDR2: MNHNS, SASEGT. CDR3 in amino acids: CASTRTLQEPLYGYTF. DNA of the CDR3: TGTGCCAGCACCAGAACATTACAGGAGCCCCTCTATGGCTACACCTTC.

This clonotype has just a few counts. The chain is built from TRBV11-1 and TRBJ1-6; 7 nucleotides align to TRBD1. Germline assignment: CDR1 SGHAT and CDR2 FQDESV (reference sequence). This CDR3 contains 16 residues. V was pared by 3 bases and J by 6 bases, with 8 bases of the junction left unmatched. The CDR3 DNA reads TGTGCCAGCAGCTTGGATGACAGGGAACGTAATTCACCCCTCCACTTT. Its protein product is CASSLDDRERNSPLHF.

In nucleotides, the CDR3 is TGCGCCAGCAGCTCGGGACAGGGAGGTCAATATGGCTACACCTTC. It is translated as CASSSGQGGQYGYTF. V and J are TRBV5-1 and TRBJ1-2; 9 bases align to TRBD1. The CDR3 consists of 15 residues. Germline V gene sequence: CDR1 SGHRS, CDR2 YFSETQ. With 3 bases clipped from V and 5 bases from J, the junction kept 8 bases outside the gene matches. The complete variable domain, with remaining parts taken from reference TRBV5-1 and TRBJ1-2, reads KAGVTQTPRYLIKTRGQQVTLSCSPISGHRSVSWYQQTPGQGLQFLFEYFSETQRNKGNFPGRFSGRQFSNSRSEMNVSTLELGDSALYLCASSSGQGGQYGYTFGSGTRLTVV.

Details on this clonotype: This could be a read error, since a much larger clone is one nucleotide away. The chain carries TRBV6-5 and TRBJ1-2, with no clear D. Germline V gives CDR1 MNHEY, CDR2 SVGAGI. V was pared by 0 bases and J by 7 bases, with 18 bases between. The CDR3 consists of 16 residues. The CDR3 spells CASSYSSRIGSGGYTF. CDR3 in DNA: TGTGCCAGCAGTTACTCGAGCAGGATAGGCTCGGGTGGCTACACCTTC.

This clonotype appeared many times. The rearrangement links TRBV12-3 or TRBV12-4 to TRBJ2-7, with 7 nucleotides matching TRBD1. The V and J ends lost 1 base and 3 bases, in that order; junction bases with no gene match: 3. The CDR3 runs 14 residues. The CDR3 nucleotides read TGTGCCAGCAGTTTAGGGACAGGTGTCTACGAGCAGTACTTC. Residues: CASSLGTGVYEQYF.

This clonotype was seen ten or more times. The genes are TRBV15 and TRBJ2-5; D is unclear. CDR1 is LNHNV, CDR2 YYDKDF, per germline (reference sequence). CDR3 size: 15 residues. The germline V and J ends were trimmed by 0 bases and 1 base, with 9 bases remaining between them. The CDR3 loop reads CATSRDLVGQETQYF. The CDR3 DNA reads TGTGCCACCAGCAGAGATCTGGTCGGCCAAGAGACCCAGTACTTC.

This clonotype was recorded at least ten times. The V call is TRBV12-3 or TRBV12-4, the J call TRBJ2-3; 7 nucleotides agree with TRBD2. The CDR3 consists of 17 residues. Trimming took 0 bases from V and 2 from J; bases not matched to a gene: 8. The chain's CDR3 is CASSLAAASGFTDTQYF. CDR3 sequence (DNA): TGTGCCAGCAGTTTAGCCGCCGCTAGCGGTTTCACAGATACGCAGTATTTT.

This clonotype was recorded at least ten times. This chain uses TRBV12-3 or TRBV12-4 with TRBJ1-2, with 7 bases fitting TRBD1. The CDR3 spans 18 residues. V lost 6 bases to trimming and J lost 3 bases; unmatched junction nucleotides: 19. CDR3 region: CASSPDRWVASGHYGYTF. The CDR3, as DNA: TGTGCCAGCAGCCCGGACAGGTGGGTGGCTTCTGGCCACTATGGCTACACCTTC.

This chain links TRBV2 with TRBJ1-5; D gene uncertain. Looked up from germline, CDR1 is SNHLY and CDR2 is FYNNEI. The V and J ends lost 5 bases and 7 bases respectively, with 9 bases between them. The CDR3 has 12 amino acids. DNA of the CDR3: TGTGCCAGCAGTAGAACAGACCAGCCCCAGCATTTT. Translating gives CASSRTDQPQHF.

The V call is TRBV20-1, the J call TRBJ2-3; 8 positions match TRBD1. The length of the CDR3 is 14 residues. The trim removed 3 bases at V and 0 bases at J, leaving 2 bases unmatched. The germline V gene encodes CDR1 DFQATT and CDR2 SNEGSKA (reference sequence). The CDR3 DNA sequence: TGCAGTGCTAGGACAGGGGTCAGCACAGATACGCAGTATTTT. Protein product: CSARTGVSTDTQYF.

The J gene is TRBJ1-1, the V gene TRBV4-1; D is unclear. Germline V gene sequence: CDR1 MGHRA, CDR2 YSYEKL. The CDR3 spans 14 residues. The V gene lost 1 base and the J gene lost 10 bases, with 16 bases spanning the gap. This CDR3 reads CASSQVGQAFGAFF. The CDR3 DNA sequence: TGCGCCAGCAGCCAAGTGGGCCAGGCCTTTGGAGCTTTCTTT.

This clonotype was observed at least ten times. The gene calls are TRBV10-3 and TRBJ2-7; either TRBD1 or TRBD2 may fit D (6 bases each). Germline lookup yields CDR1 ENHRY and CDR2 SYGVKD. Deletions cut 0 bases from V and 7 bases from J, with 16 bases between. CDR3 length equals 15 residues. The DNA for the CDR3 is TGTGCCATCAGTGAGTCGGGGGGCGCCCCTAATGAGCAGTACTTC. It yields the protein CAISESGGAPNEQYF.

This clonotype was seen more than once but under ten times. The rearrangement joins TRBV5-1 to TRBJ2-5; possibly TRBD2 for D (5 bases). Germline assignment: CDR1 SGHRS and CDR2 YFSETQ. The CDR3 covers 14 residues. The germline V and J ends were trimmed by 0 bases and 2 bases, with 8 bases remaining between them. The CDR3 nucleotides read TGCGCCAGCAGCTTGGGACGGACTCAAGAGACCCAGTACTTC. Its protein is CASSLGRTQETQYF.